Listed below are T cell receptor beta chains from one sample, sequenced in a study of shared clonotypes between healthy human individuals. The method was immunoSEQ multiplex PCR; TCRdb's version includes in-frame clones alone and lacks a portion of them. The data show 180,000 or so clones, 85% to 95% seen once. The specimen sequenced was naive CD4+ T cells sorted from blood. The receptor set was obtained from a woman aged 30 to 39 in good health. CDR3s include the opening cysteine and the closing phenylalanine or tryptophan. A D gene is named only where the DNA matches it firmly. Clone size, where shown, is once, few, many, or a class for clones that have expanded.

>NA|NA|TRBJ1-1|TRBV2
CASSYVGNTEAFF
TGTGCCAGCAGTTACGTAGGAAACACTGAAGCTTTCTTT
>NA|TRBD1|TRBJ2-7|TRBV18
CASSPSGTGKYEQYF
TGTGCCAGCTCACCTTCCGGGACAGGGAAGTACGAGCAGTACTTC
>NA|NA|TRBJ2-3|TRBV7-8
CASSLAPSRNTDTQYF
TGTGCCAGCAGCTTAGCGCCTAGCAGAAACACAGATACGCAGTATTTT
>NA|NA|TRBJ1-1|TRBV14
CASSQDGAQGWAGTEAFF
TGTGCCAGCAGCCAAGATGGGGCACAGGGTTGGGCTGGGACTGAAGCTTTCTTT
>NA|NA|TRBJ2-7|TRBV7-6
CASRPTLGPPGQERGSSYEQYF
TGTGCCAGCAGGCCAACTCTGGGACCACCGGGACAGGAGCGGGGGAGCTCCTACGAGCAGTACTTC
>NA|NA|TRBJ2-1|TRBV19
CASSSIPLAGYSYNEQFF
TGTGCCAGTAGTAGTATACCTCTGGCGGGCTACTCCTACAATGAGCAGTTCTTC
>few|TRBD1|TRBJ1-2|TRBV6-5
CASSLGWTGDYGYTF
TGTGCCAGCAGTCTCGGCTGGACAGGAGACTATGGCTACACCTTC
>NA|TRBD1|TRBJ1-5|TRBV7-6
CASSLGTGMNQPQHF
TGTGCCAGCAGCTTGGGGACAGGCATGAATCAGCCCCAGCATTTT
>once|NA|TRBJ1-1|TRBV5-8
CASSNFVETGNTEAFF
TGTGCCAGCAGCAATTTTGTTGAAACCGGGAACACTGAAGCTTTCTTT
>NA|TRBD2|TRBJ2-5|TRBV7-2
CASSWVAGDVRGETQYF
TGTGCCAGCAGCTGGGTAGCGGGAGACGTGCGTGGGGAGACCCAGTACTTC
>NA|TRBD1|TRBJ2-7|TRBV28
CASCTARNAGTGYEQYF
TGTGCCAGCTGTACAGCACGTAACGCCGGGACAGGGTACGAGCAGTACTTC
>NA|NA|TRBJ2-7|TRBV6-6
CASSAYEQYF
TGTGCCAGCAGTGCCTACGAGCAGTACTTC
>NA|NA|TRBJ2-7|TRBV11-2
CASRTTLATISYEQYF
TGTGCCAGCAGAACGACATTAGCGACGATCTCCTACGAGCAGTACTTC
>NA|TRBD1|TRBJ2-3|TRBV7-9
CASSLFGRGTDTQYF
TGTGCCAGCAGCTTATTTGGCAGGGGGACAGATACGCAGTATTTT
>NA|NA|TRBJ2-7|TRBV5-4
CAISPDGTYEQYF
TGTGCCATCTCGCCGGACGGAACCTACGAGCAGTACTTC
>NA|NA|TRBJ2-7|TRBV15
CATRNSGARYEQYF
TGTGCCACCAGGAACTCAGGGGCGAGGTACGAGCAGTACTTC
>NA|NA|TRBJ2-7|TRBV21-1
CASSKDCRGQYF
TGTGCCAGCAGCAAAGACTGTAGAGGGCAGTACTTC
>few|NA|TRBJ2-7|TRBV4-1
CASSQALAGFNEQYF
TGCGCCAGCAGCCAGGCTCTCGCAGGGTTCAACGAGCAGTACTTC
>once|NA|TRBJ1-4|TRBV6-4
CASSASPLGGGREKLFF
TGTGCCAGCAGTGCCTCCCCCCTGGGGGGAGGGAGGGAAAAACTGTTTTTT
>once|TRBD1|TRBJ1-1|TRBV28
CASSPGDRYTEAFF
TGTGCCAGCAGCCCGGGGGACAGGTACACTGAAGCTTTCTTT
>NA|TRBD1|TRBJ1-2|TRBV28
CASSLGTGGAGYGYTF
TGTGCCAGCAGTTTGGGGACAGGGGGCGCAGGCTATGGCTACACCTTC
>NA|NA|TRBJ1-1|TRBV5-1
CASSLARSVANTEAFF
TGCGCCAGCAGCTTGGCCCGATCTGTGGCAAACACTGAAGCTTTCTTT
>NA|TRBD1|TRBJ2-7|TRBV28
CASSHNPGGTRNEQYF
TGTGCCAGCAGTCACAACCCAGGGGGAACTCGCAACGAGCAGTACTTC
>NA|TRBD2|TRBJ2-3|TRBV28
CATTSGTLSTDTQYF
TGTGCCACGACTAGCGGGACGCTAAGCACAGATACGCAGTATTTT
>NA|TRBD1|TRBJ1-1|TRBV7-3
CASSKQGGTEAFF
TGTGCCAGCAGCAAGCAGGGGGGCACTGAAGCTTTCTTT
>NA|NA|TRBJ2-3|TRBV18
CASSPPGPSTDTQYF
TGTGCCAGCTCACCACCTGGACCGAGCACAGATACGCAGTATTTT
>once|NA|TRBJ2-7|TRBV20-1
CSARRHEQYF
TGCAGTGCTAGAAGGCACGAGCAGTACTTC
>NA|NA|TRBJ1-6|TRBV2
CASSLEGRNSPLHF
TGTGCCAGCAGTCTAGAGGGCCGCAATTCACCCCTCCACTTT
>NA|NA|TRBJ2-7|TRBV5-5
CASSYRQLTYEQYF
TGTGCCAGCAGCTACCGACAGCTAACCTACGAGCAGTACTTC
>once|NA|TRBJ2-3|TRBV6-4
CASSPGTLTDTQYF
TGTGCCAGCAGTCCCGGGACGCTCACAGATACGCAGTATTTT
>NA|NA|TRBJ2-7|TRBV19
CASSMRNSYEQYF
TGTGCCAGTAGTATGAGGAACTCCTACGAGCAGTACTTC
>once|TRBD1|TRBJ1-3|TRBV18
CASSPDRGQLSGNTIYF
TGTGCCAGCTCACCGGACAGGGGGCAACTCTCTGGAAACACCATATATTTT
>NA|NA|TRBJ2-7|TRBV30
CAWRLAVNSYEQYF
TGTGCCTGGAGACTAGCTGTTAACTCCTACGAGCAGTACTTC
>NA|NA|TRBJ2-3|TRBV4-1
CASSQDKTEGVRDTQYF
TGCGCCAGCAGCCAAGATAAGACAGAAGGGGTCCGGGATACGCAGTATTTT
>NA|TRBD1|TRBJ1-3|TRBV2
CASRDRGRNTIYF
TGTGCCAGCAGGGACAGGGGGCGGAACACCATATATTTT
>NA|TRBD2|TRBJ2-7|TRBV7-2
CASSLHGGSFYEQYF
TGTGCCAGCAGCTTACACGGGGGGTCTTTCTACGAGCAGTACTTC
>NA|NA|TRBJ2-7|TRBV27
CASSRAPGDISYEQYF
TGTGCCAGCAGTAGGGCTCCCGGGGACATCTCCTACGAGCAGTACTTC
>NA|TRBD2|TRBJ2-7|TRBV7-3
CASSLLAGGPYEQYF
TGTGCCAGCAGCTTACTAGCGGGAGGGCCCTACGAGCAGTACTTC
>NA|TRBD1|TRBJ1-1|TRBV7-8
CASSLAGTGKAEAFF
TGTGCCAGCAGCTTAGCGGGGACAGGGAAGGCCGAAGCTTTCTTT
>NA|TRBD2|TRBJ2-7|TRBV29-1
CSVVELASPYEQYF
TGCAGCGTTGTTGAACTAGCGAGCCCCTACGAGCAGTACTTC
>NA|NA|TRBJ2-7|TRBV7-9
CASSFAGPSYEQYF
TGTGCCAGCAGCTTTGCGGGACCTTCCTACGAGCAGTACTTC
>NA|NA|TRBJ2-7|TRBV7-3
CASSSASGTKTSYEQYF
TGTGCCAGCAGCTCCGCTTCCGGGACCAAAACTTCCTACGAGCAGTACTTC
>NA|TRBD1|TRBJ2-7|TRBV2
CASSGQGLYEQYF
TGTGCCAGCAGTGGACAGGGTTTATACGAGCAGTACTTC
>NA|NA|TRBJ2-1|TRBV6-1
CASTSSGSYNEQFF
TGTGCCAGCACTTCGAGCGGGTCCTACAATGAGCAGTTCTTC
>NA|NA|TRBJ1-3|TRBV7-9
CASSDNSGNTIYF
TGTGCCAGCAGTGACAACTCTGGAAACACCATATATTTT
>NA|TRBD1|TRBJ1-2|TRBV5-1
CASSDEPGQRFF
TGCGCCAGCAGCGACGAGCCGGGACAGCGTTTCTTC
>NA|NA|TRBJ2-2|TRBV4-1
CASRQITQGLNGELFF
TGCGCCAGCAGGCAGATAACGCAGGGGCTTAACGGGGAGCTGTTTTTT